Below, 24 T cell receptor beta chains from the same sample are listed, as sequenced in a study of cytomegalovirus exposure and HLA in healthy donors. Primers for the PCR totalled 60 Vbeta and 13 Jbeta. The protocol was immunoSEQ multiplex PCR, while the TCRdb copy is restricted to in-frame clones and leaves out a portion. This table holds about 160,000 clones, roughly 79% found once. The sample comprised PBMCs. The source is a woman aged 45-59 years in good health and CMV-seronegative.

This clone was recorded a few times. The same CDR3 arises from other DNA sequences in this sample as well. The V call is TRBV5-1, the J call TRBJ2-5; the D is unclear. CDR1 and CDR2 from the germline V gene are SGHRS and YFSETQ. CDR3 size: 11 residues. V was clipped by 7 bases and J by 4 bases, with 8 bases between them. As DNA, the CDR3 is TGCGCCAGCCGAACCGGAGAGACCCAGTACTTC. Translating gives CASRTGETQYF.

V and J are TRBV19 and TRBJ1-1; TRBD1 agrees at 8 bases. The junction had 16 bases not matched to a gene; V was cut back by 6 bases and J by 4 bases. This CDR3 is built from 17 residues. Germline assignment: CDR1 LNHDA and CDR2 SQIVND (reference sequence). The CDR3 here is CASRSVGTGVPLTEAFF. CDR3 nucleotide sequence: TGTGCCAGTAGAAGTGTCGGGACAGGAGTCCCCCTCACTGAAGCTTTCTTT.

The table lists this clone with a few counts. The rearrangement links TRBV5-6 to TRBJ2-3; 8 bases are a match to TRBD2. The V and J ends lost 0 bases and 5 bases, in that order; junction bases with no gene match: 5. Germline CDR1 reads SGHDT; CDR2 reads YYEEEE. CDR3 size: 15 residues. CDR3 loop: CASSLGAGAGDTQYF. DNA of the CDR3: TGTGCCAGCAGCTTGGGAGCGGGGGCGGGAGATACGCAGTATTTT.

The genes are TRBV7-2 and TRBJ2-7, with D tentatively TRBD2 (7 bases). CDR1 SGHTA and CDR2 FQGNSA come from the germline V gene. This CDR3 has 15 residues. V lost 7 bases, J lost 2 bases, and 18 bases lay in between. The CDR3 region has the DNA TGTGCCAGCACTGAAGTGGCGGGGGCCGCCTACGAGCAGTACTTC. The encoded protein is CASTEVAGAAYEQYF.

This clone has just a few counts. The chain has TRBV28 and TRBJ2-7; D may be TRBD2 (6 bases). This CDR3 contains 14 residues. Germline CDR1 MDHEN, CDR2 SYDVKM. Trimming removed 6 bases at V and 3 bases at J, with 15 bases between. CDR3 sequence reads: CASSTGLKNYEQYF. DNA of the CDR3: TGTGCCAGCAGCACCGGACTAAAAAACTACGAGCAGTACTTC.

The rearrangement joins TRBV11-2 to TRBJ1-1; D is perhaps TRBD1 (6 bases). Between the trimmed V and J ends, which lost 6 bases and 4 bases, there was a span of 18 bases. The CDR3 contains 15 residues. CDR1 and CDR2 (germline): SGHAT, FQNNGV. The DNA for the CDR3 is TGTGCCAGCAGGACTATCCAGGGGTTGACCACTGAAGCTTTCTTT. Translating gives CASRTIQGLTTEAFF. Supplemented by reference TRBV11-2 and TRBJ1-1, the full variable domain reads EAGVAQSPRYKIIEKRQSVAFWCNPISGHATLYWYQQILGQGPKLLIQFQNNGVVDDSQLPKDRFSAERLKGVDSTLKIQPAKLEDSAVYLCASRTIQGLTTEAFFGQGTRLTVV.

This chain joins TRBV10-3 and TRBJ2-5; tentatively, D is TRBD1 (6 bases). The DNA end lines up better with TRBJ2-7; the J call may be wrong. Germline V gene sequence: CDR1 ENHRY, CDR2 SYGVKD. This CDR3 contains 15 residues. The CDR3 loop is CAIKPSQGTSYEQYF. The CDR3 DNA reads TGTGCCATCAAACCCTCTCAGGGGACCTCCTACGAGCAGTACTTC.

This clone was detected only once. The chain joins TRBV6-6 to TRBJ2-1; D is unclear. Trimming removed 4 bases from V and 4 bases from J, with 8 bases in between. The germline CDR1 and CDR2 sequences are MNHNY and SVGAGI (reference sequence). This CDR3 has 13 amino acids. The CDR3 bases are TGTGCCAGCAGTTTTACCCTATACAATGAGCAGTTCTTC. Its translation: CASSFTLYNEQFF.

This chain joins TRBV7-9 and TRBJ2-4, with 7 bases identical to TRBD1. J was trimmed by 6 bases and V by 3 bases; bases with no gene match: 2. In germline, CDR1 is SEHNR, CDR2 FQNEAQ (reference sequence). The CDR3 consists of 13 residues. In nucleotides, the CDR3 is TGTGCCAGCAGCTTGGGACAGATAAACATTCAGTACTTC. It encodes CASSLGQINIQYF.

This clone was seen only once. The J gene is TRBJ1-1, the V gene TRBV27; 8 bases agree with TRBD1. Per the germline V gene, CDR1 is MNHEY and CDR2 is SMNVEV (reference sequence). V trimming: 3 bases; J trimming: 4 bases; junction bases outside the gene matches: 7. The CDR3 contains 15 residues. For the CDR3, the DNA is TGTGCCAGCAGTTTTTCCCCGCAGGGGGCCACTGAAGCTTTCTTT. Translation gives CASSFSPQGATEAFF.

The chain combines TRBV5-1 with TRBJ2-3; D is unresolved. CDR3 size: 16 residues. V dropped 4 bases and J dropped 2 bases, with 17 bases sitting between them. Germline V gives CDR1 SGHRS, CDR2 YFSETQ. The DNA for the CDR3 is TGCGCCAGCAGCCTACAGATGAGCCGCGCCACAGATACGCAGTATTTT. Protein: CASSLQMSRATDTQYF.

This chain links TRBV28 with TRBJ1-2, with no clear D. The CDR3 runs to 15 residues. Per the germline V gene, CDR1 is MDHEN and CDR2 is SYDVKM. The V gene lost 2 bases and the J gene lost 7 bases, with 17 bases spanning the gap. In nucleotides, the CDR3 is TGTGCCAGCAGTTTAGAGCCCATTAAATCGTCTGGCTACACCTTC. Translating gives CASSLEPIKSSGYTF.

The chain's CDR3 is CASSFPGAYEQYF. In nucleotides, the CDR3 is TGTGCCAGCAGTTTTCCCGGTGCCTACGAGCAGTACTTC. V usage is TRBV28 and J usage is TRBJ2-7; D not resolved. Looked up from germline, CDR1 is MDHEN and CDR2 is SYDVKM. CDR3 length: 13 amino acids. V lost 3 bases, J lost 2 bases, and 8 bases lay in between.

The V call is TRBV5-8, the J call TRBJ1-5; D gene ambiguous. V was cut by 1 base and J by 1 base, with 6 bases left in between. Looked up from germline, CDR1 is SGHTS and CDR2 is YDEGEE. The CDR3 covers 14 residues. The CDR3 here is CASSLFQSNQPQHF. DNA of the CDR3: TGTGCCAGCAGCTTGTTTCAGAGCAATCAGCCCCAGCATTTT.

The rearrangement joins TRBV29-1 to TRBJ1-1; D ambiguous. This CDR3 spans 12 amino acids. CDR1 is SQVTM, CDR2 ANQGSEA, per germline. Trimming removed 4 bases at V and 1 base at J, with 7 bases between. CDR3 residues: CSVGERNTEAFF. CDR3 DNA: TGCAGCGTTGGGGAGAGGAACACTGAAGCTTTCTTT.

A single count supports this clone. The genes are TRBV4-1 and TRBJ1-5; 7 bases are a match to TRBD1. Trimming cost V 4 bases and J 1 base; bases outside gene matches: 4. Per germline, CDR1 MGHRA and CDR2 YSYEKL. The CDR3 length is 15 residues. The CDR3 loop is CASSRQGLSNQPQHF. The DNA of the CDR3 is TGCGCCAGCAGCCGACAGGGCCTGAGCAATCAGCCCCAGCATTTT.

The CDR3 bases are TGTGCCAGCAGCTCCTTACAGGGAAACATTCAGTACTTC. This translates into CASSSLQGNIQYF. The V call is TRBV7-9, the J call TRBJ2-4; D might be TRBD1 (6 bases). Trimming took off 4 bases at V and 6 bases at J, with 10 bases between the two ends. The CDR3 covers 13 residues. CDR1 SEHNR and CDR2 FQNEAQ come from the germline V gene (reference sequence).

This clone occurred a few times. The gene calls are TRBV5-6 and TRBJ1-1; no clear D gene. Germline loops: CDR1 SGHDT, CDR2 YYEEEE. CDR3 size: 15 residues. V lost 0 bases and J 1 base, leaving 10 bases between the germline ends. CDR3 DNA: TGTGCCAGCAGCTTGGAGCGTCTCCGGAACACTGAAGCTTTCTTT. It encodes CASSLERLRNTEAFF. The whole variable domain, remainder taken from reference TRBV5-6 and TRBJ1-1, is DAGVTQSPTHLIKTRGQQVTLRCSPKSGHDTVSWYQQALGQGPQFIFQYYEEEERQRGNFPDRFSGHQFPNYSSELNVNALLLGDSALYLCASSLERLRNTEAFFGQGTRLTVV.

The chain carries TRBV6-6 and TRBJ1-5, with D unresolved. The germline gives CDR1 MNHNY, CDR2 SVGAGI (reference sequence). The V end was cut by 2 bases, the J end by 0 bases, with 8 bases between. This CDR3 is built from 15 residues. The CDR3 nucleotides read TGTGCCAGCAGTTACAACCAGGATAGCAATCAGCCCCAGCATTTT. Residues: CASSYNQDSNQPQHF.

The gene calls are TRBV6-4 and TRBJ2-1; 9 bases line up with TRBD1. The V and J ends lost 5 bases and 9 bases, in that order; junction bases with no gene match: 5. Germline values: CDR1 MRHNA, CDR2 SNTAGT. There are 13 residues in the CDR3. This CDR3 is CASSRDRVGEQFF. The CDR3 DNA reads TGTGCCAGCAGTCGGGACAGGGTTGGTGAGCAGTTCTTC.

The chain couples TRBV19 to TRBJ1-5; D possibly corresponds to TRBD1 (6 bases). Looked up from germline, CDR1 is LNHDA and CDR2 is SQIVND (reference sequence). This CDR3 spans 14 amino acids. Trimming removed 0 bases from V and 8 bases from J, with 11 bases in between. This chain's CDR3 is CASSIDGGGKPQHF. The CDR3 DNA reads TGTGCCAGTAGTATAGATGGGGGCGGTAAGCCCCAGCATTTT.

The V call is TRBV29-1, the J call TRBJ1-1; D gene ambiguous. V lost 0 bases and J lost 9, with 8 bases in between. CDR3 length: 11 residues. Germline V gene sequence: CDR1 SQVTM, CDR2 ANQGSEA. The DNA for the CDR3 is TGCAGCGTTGAAGATACAATTCAAGCTTTCTTT. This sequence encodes CSVEDTIQAFF.

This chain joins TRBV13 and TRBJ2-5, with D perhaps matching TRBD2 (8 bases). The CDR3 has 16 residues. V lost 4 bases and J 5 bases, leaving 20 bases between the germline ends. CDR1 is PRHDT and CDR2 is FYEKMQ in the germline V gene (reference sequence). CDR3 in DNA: TGTGCCAGCAGCTCCTACAGGGGTAGCGGGAATGAGACCCAGTACTTC. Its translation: CASSSYRGSGNETQYF.

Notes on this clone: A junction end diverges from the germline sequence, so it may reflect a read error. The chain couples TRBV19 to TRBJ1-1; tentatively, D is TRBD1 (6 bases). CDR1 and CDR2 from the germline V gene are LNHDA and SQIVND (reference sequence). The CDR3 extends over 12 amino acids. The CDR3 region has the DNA TGTGCCAGTAATCTGGGGGCTGGAAGCTCGGTCTTT. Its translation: CASNLGAGSSVF. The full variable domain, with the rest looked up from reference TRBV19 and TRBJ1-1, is DGGITQSPKYLFRKEGQNVTLSCEQNLNHDAMYWYRQDPGQGLRLIYYSQIVNDFQKGDIAEGYSVSREKKESFPLTVTSAQKNPTAFYLCASNLGAGSSVFGQGTRLTVV.